Listed here are 2 T cell receptor beta chains from one sample, sequenced in a study of OX40 agonist ivuxolimab in advanced cancers. TCRdb's copy holds only in-frame clones and misses some; the assay was immunoSEQ multiplex PCR. The data show under 85,000 clones, with 87% seen just once and roughly 2.7% held by the top ten. Material: CD4+ or CD8+ T cells sorted from blood, obtained in a trial of the OX40 agonist ivuxolimab. Every receptor here comes from an adult with an advanced solid tumor such as melanoma, head and neck, liver or kidney cancer.

The chain combines TRBV5-1 with TRBJ1-1, with 9 bases aligning to TRBD1. CDR3 size: 16 residues. Germline V gene data show CDR1 as SGHRS and CDR2 as YFSETQ. The V and J ends lost 0 bases and 3 bases, in that order; junction bases with no gene match: 6. CDR3 bases: TGCGCCAGCAGCTTGGGGGCCGGGACAGGGTACACTGAAGCTTTCTTT. This sequence encodes CASSLGAGTGYTEAFF.

The chain is built from TRBV28 and TRBJ1-2; 12 bases fit TRBD1. Germline V gene lookup returns CDR1 MDHEN and CDR2 SYDVKM. V was pared by 4 bases and J by 8 bases, with 11 bases of the junction left unmatched. The CDR3 covers 16 residues. For the CDR3, the DNA is TGTGCCAGCAGTTCTGGGACAGGGGGCTCGCTGGGGGGCTACACCTTC. Translating it yields CASSSGTGGSLGGYTF.